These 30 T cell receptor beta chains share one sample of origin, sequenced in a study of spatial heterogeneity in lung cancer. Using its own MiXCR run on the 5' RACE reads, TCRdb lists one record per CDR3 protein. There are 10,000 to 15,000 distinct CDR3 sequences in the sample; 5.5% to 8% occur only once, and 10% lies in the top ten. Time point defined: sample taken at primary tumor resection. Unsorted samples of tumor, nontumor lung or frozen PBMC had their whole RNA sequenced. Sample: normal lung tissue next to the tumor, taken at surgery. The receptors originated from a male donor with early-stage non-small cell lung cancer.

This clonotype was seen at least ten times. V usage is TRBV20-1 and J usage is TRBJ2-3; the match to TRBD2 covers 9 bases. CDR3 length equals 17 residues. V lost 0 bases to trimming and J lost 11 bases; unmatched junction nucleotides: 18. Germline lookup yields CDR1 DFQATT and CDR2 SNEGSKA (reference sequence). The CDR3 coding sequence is TGCAGTGCTAGAGACCCCGCCGTCCTAGCGGGGAAAGGGGGGCAGTATTTT. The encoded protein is CSARDPAVLAGKGGQYF.

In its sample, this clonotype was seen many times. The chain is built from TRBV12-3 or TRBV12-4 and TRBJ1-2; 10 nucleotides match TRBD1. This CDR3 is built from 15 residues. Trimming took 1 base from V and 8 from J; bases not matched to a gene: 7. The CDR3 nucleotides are TGTGCCAGCAGTTTAGTGGGGACAGGGGAACGCGGCTACACCTTC. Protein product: CASSLVGTGERGYTF.

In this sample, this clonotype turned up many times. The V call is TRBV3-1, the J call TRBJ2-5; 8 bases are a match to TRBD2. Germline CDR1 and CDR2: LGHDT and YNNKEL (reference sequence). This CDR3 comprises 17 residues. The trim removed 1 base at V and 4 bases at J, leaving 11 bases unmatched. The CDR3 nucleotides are TGTGCCAGCAGCCAAGTAGGAGGAGCGGGAGCTGCAGAGACCCAGTACTTC. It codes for CASSQVGGAGAAETQYF.

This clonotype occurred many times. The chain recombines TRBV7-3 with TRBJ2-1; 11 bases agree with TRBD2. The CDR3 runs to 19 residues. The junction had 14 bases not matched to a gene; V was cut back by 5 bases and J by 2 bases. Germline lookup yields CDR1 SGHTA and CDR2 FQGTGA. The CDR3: CASSKLRGSGRAPYNEQFF. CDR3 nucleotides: TGTGCCAGCAGCAAACTCCGAGGTAGCGGGAGGGCACCCTACAATGAGCAGTTCTTC.

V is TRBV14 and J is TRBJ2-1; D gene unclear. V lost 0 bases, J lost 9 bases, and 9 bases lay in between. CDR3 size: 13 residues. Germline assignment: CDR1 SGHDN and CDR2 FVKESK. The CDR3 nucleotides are TGTGCCAGCAGCCAAGAGTTACGGAGTGAGCAGTTCTTC. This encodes CASSQELRSEQFF. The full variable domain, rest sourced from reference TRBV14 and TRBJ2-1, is EAGVTQFPSHSVIEKGQTVTLRCDPISGHDNLYWYRRVMGKEIKFLLHFVKESKQDESGMPNNRFLAERTGGTYSTLKVQPAELEDSGVYFCASSQELRSEQFFGPGTRLTVL.

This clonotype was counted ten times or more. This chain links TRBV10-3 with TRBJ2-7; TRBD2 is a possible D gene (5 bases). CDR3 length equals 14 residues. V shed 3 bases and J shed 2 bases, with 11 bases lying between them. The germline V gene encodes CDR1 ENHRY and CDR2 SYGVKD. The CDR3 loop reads CAISEPGLPYEQYF. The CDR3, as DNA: TGTGCCATCAGTGAACCGGGATTACCCTACGAGCAGTACTTC.

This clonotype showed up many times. This CDR3 reads CASSLGANYGYTF. DNA of the CDR3: TGTGCCAGCAGTTTGGGAGCCAACTATGGCTACACCTTC. This sequence joins TRBV12-3 or TRBV12-4 and TRBJ1-2, with D unclear. The CDR3 totals 13 residues. V was clipped by 3 bases and J by 2 bases, with 7 bases between them.

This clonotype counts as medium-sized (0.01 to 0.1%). The CDR3 bases are TGTGCCAGCAGCCAATTAGCAGTCATGAACACTGAAGCTTTCTTT. Residues: CASSQLAVMNTEAFF. The J gene is TRBJ1-1, the V gene TRBV14; D gene unclear. The CDR3 covers 15 residues. With 2 bases removed from V and 0 bases from J, the gap between germline ends came to 10 bases. Germline V lookup: CDR1 SGHDN, CDR2 FVKESK.

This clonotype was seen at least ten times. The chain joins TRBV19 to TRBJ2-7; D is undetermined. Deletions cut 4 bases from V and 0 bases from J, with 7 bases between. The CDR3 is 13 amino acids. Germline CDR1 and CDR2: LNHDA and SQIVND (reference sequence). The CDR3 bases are TGTGCCAGTAGTAACAGAGACTCCTACGAGCAGTACTTC. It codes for CASSNRDSYEQYF. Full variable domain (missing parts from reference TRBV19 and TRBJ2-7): DGGITQSPKYLFRKEGQNVTLSCEQNLNHDAMYWYRQDPGQGLRLIYYSQIVNDFQKGDIAEGYSVSREKKESFPLTVTSAQKNPTAFYLCASSNRDSYEQYFGPGTRLTVT.

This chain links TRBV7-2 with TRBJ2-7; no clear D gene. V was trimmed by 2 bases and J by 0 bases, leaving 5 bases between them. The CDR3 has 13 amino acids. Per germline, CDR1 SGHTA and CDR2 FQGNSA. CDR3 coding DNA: TGTGCCAGCAGCTTATATAACTCCTACGAGCAGTACTTC. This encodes CASSLYNSYEQYF.

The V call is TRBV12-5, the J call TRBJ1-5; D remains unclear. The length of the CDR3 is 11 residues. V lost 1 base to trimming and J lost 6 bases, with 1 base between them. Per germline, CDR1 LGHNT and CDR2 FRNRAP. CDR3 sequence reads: CASGLGQPQHF. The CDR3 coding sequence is TGTGCTAGTGGTTTGGGTCAGCCCCAGCATTTT.

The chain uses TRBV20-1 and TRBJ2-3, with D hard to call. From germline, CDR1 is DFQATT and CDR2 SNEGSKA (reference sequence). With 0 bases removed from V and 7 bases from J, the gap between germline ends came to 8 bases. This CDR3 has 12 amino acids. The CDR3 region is CSARDLGHTQYF. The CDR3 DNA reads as TGCAGTGCTAGAGATCTCGGGCATACGCAGTATTTT.

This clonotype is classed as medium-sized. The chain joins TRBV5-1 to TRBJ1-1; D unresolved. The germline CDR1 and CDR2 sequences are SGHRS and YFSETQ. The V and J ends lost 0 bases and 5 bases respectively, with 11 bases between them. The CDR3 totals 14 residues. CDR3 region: CASSLEEVGTEAFF. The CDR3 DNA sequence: TGCGCCAGCAGCTTGGAGGAGGTGGGTACTGAAGCTTTCTTT. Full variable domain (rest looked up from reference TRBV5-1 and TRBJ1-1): KAGVTQTPRYLIKTRGQQVTLSCSPISGHRSVSWYQQTPGQGLQFLFEYFSETQRNKGNFPGRFSGRQFSNSRSEMNVSTLELGDSALYLCASSLEEVGTEAFFGQGTRLTVV.

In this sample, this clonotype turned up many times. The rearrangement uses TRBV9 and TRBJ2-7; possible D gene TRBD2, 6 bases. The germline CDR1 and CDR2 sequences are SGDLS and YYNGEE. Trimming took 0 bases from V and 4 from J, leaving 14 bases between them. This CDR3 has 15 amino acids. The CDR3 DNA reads TGTGCCAGCAGCGTAGCCCCGGGACTCCAGTACGAGCAGTACTTC. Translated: CASSVAPGLQYEQYF.

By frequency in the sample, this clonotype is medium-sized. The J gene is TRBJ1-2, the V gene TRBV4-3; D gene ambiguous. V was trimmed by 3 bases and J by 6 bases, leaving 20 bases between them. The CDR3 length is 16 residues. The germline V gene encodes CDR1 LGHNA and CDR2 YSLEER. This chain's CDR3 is CASSHEQRSLLDGYTF. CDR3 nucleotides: TGCGCCAGCAGCCATGAGCAAAGGTCGTTATTGGATGGCTACACCTTC.

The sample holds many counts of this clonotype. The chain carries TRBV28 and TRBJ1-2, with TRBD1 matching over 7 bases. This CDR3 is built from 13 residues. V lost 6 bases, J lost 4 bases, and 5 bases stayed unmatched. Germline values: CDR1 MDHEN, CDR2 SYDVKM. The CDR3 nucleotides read TGTGCCAGCAGGGAAGGGACAGCCTATGGCTACACCTTC. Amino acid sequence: CASREGTAYGYTF.

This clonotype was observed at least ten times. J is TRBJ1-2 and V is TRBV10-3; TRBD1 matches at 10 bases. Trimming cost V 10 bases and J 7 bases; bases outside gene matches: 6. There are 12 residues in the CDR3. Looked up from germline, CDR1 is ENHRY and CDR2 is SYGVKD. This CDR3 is CATAGQGFGYTF. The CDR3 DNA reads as TGTGCCACGGCGGGACAGGGGTTTGGCTACACCTTC.

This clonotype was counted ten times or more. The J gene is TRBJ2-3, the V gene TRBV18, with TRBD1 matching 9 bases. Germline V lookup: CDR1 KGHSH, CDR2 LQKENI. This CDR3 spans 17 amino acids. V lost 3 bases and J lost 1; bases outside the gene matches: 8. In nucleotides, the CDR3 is TGTGCCAGCTCACCGACCAGTTGGACAGGGGGCACAGATACGCAGTATTTT. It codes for CASSPTSWTGGTDTQYF.

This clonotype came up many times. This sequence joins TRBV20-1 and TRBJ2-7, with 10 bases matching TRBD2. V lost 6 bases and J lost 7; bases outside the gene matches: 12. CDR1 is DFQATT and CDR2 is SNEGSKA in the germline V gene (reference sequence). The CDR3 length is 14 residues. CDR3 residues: CSATPTSGPLEQYF. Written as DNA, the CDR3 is TGCAGTGCAACCCCGACTAGCGGGCCGCTGGAGCAGTACTTC.

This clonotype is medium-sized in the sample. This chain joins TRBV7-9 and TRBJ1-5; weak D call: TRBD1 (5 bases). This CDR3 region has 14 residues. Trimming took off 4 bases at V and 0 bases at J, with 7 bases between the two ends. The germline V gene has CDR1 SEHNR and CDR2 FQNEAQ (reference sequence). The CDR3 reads CASSSTASNQPQHF. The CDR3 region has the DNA TGTGCCAGCAGCTCGACAGCTAGCAATCAGCCCCAGCATTTT.

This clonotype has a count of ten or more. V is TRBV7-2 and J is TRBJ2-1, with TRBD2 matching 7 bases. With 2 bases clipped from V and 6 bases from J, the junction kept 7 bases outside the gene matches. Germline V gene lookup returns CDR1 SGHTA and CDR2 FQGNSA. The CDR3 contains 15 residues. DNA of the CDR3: TGTGCCAGCAGCTTAACCGGGACGGGAGGCAATGAGCAGTTCTTC. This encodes CASSLTGTGGNEQFF.

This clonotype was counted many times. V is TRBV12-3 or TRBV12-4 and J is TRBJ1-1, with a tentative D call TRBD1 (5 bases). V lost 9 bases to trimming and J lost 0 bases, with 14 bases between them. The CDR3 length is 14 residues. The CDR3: CASLYQGLNTEAFF. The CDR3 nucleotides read TGTGCCAGTCTATACCAGGGTCTGAACACTGAAGCTTTCTTT.

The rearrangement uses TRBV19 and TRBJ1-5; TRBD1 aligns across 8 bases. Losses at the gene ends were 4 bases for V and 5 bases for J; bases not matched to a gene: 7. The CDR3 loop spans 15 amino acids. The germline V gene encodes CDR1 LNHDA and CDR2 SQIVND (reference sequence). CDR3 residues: CASSRGRGLDQPQHF. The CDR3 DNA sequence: TGTGCCAGTAGTAGAGGCAGGGGGCTTGATCAGCCCCAGCATTTT. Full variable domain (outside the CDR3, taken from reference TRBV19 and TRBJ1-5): DGGITQSPKYLFRKEGQNVTLSCEQNLNHDAMYWYRQDPGQGLRLIYYSQIVNDFQKGDIAEGYSVSREKKESFPLTVTSAQKNPTAFYLCASSRGRGLDQPQHFGDGTRLSIL.

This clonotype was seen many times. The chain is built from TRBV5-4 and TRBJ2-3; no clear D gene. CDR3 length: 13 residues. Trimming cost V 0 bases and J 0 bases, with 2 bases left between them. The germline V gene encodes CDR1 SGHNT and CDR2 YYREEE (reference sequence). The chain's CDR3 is CASSLDSTDTQYF. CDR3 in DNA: TGTGCCAGCAGCTTGGACAGCACAGATACGCAGTATTTT. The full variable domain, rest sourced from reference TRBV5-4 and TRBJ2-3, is ETGVTQSPTHLIKTRGQQVTLRCSSQSGHNTVSWYQQALGQGPQFIFQYYREEENGRGNFPPRFSGLQFPNYSSELNVNALELDDSALYLCASSLDSTDTQYFGPGTRLTVL.

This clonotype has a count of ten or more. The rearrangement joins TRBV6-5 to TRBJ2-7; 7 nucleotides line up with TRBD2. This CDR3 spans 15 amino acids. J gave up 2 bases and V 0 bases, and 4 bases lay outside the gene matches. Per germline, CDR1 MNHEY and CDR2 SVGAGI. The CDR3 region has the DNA TGTGCCAGCAGTTACTCGATGGCGGGAGCCTACGAGCAGTACTTC. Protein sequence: CASSYSMAGAYEQYF.

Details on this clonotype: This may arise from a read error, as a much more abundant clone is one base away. CDR3 amino acids: CSARVSGLAGVVQYF. The CDR3 region has the DNA TGCAGTGCTAGAGTCTCGGGACTAGCGGGAGTCGTGCAGTACTTC. This chain connects TRBV20-1 to TRBJ2-7; 14 bases map to TRBD2. The CDR3 consists of 15 residues. After removal of 1 base from V and 9 bases from J, the junction contained 8 bases not matched to a gene. Germline V CDR1 and CDR2: DFQATT, SNEGSKA (reference sequence).

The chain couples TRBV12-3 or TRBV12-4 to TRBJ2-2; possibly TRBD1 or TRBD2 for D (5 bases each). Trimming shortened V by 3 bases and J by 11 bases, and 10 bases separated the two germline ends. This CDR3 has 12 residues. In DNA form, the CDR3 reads TGTGCCAGCAGTTTCCCGAGGGGAGAGCTGTTTTTT. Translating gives CASSFPRGELFF.

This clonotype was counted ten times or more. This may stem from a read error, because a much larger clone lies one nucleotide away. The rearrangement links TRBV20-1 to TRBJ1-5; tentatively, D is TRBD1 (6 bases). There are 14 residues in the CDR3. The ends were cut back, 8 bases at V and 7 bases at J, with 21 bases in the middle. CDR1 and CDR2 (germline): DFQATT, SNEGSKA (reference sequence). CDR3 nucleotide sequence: TGCAGTACTGAGAGGCAGGGGCCCGGACAGCCCCAGCATTTT. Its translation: CSTERQGPGQPQHF.

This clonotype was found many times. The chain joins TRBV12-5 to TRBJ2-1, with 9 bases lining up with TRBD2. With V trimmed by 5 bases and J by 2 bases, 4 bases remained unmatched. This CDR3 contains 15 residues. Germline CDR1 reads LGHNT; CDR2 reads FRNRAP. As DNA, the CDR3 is TGTGCTAGTGGTCCACTAGCGGGCGCCTACAATGAGCAGTTCTTC. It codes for CASGPLAGAYNEQFF.

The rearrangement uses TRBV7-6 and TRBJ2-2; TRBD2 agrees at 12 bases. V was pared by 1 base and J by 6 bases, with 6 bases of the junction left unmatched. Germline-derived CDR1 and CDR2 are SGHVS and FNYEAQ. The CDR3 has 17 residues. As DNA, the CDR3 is TGTGCCAGCAGCTTAGAGGGACTAGCGGGCTCAGCCGGGGAGCTGTTTTTT. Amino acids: CASSLEGLAGSAGELFF.